This T cell receptor (beta chain) was identified in a study of cytomegalovirus exposure and HLA in healthy donors. Study-wide findings and caveats: TRBV6-2, TRBV6-3 and some other V segments were unresolvable in 87-base-pair reads. Reported results showed that the classifier diagnosed cytomegalovirus status with high specificity and sensitivity. Sequence variants that were highly shared formed a cluster that was likely a sequencing artifact.

J gave up 5 bases and V 2 bases, and 3 bases lay outside the gene matches. This CDR3 has 14 amino acids. Germline CDR1 reads LNHDA; CDR2 reads SQIVND (reference sequence). PCR was performed using 60 Vbeta and 13 Jbeta primers. Assay used: immunoSEQ multiplex PCR; TCRdb lists only in-frame clones, some missing. Counted here are 120,000 or so clones, 65% to 85% occurring once; the ten biggest clones make up just under 3%. Healthy individuals who donated bone marrow served as the donors. Notes on this clone: Its target is not known.

This TCR derives from a woman aged 40 to 50 in good health and CMV-seropositive. The sample was PBMCs. The gene calls are TRBV19 and TRBJ2-7, with TRBD2 matching 10 bases. The CDR3 here is CASSIMGLANEQYF. DNA for the CDR3: TGTGCCAGTAGTATAATGGGACTAGCGAACGAGCAGTACTTC.